Listed below are T cell receptor beta chains from one sample, sequenced in a study of blood T cell repertoires in COVID-19. Measured with immunoSEQ multiplex PCR; TCRdb has only the in-frame clones, and not every one. The data hold about 300,000 clones, with 86% observed a single time. Sequenced input: peripheral blood. The receptors shown here come from a woman aged 50 to 65 with acute or convalescent COVID-19. The CDR3 runs from the conserved cysteine through the conserved F or W. D genes are given only for firm matches. The size of a clone is reported for some rows only, either as once, few or many, or as a class for expanded clones.

clone_size	d_call	v_call	j_call	cdr3_nt	cdr3_aa
-	-	TRBV7-2	TRBJ1-2	TGTGCCAGCAGTGATACAGTGAACTATGGCTACACCTTC	CASSDTVNYGYTF
few	-	TRBV11-2	TRBJ2-7	TGTGCCAGCAGCCTCCAGGGCTACGAGCAGTACTTC	CASSLQGYEQYF
-	-	TRBV5-1	TRBJ1-1	TGCGCCAGCAGCTTGGCCCAGGGAACGAACACTGAAGCTTTCTTT	CASSLAQGTNTEAFF
once	-	TRBV7-3	TRBJ2-1	TGTGCCAGCAGCTTAAGCGGGACGGCCTACAATGAGCAGTTCTTC	CASSLSGTAYNEQFF
-	TRBD2	TRBV7-3	TRBJ2-1	TGTGCCAGCAGCCCCTTCGGGAGGGCTGGAGATGAGCAGTTCTTC	CASSPFGRAGDEQFF
-	TRBD1	TRBV7-3	TRBJ2-6	TGTGCCAGCAGCCGTACAGGGGGAAATGCCAACGTCCTGACTTTC	CASSRTGGNANVLTF
-	-	TRBV19	TRBJ2-1	TGTGCCAGTAGTTTGAGACAGGAGTACAATGAGCAGTTCTTC	CASSLRQEYNEQFF
-	-	TRBV7-8	TRBJ1-5	TGTGCCAGCAGCTTATCCGGGTTGGGCAATCAGCCCCAGCATTTT	CASSLSGLGNQPQHF
-	-	TRBV28	TRBJ1-5	TGTGCCAGCAGTTTATTTGGGGGAGGCGAGCAGCCCCAGCATTTT	CASSLFGGGEQPQHF
-	-	TRBV11-1	TRBJ2-1	TGTGCCAGCAGCCAAAATAGAGGCAATGAGCAGTTCTTC	CASSQNRGNEQFF
-	TRBD1	TRBV2	TRBJ2-7	TGTGCCAGCACCTTCGACAGGGGGGACTACGAGCAGTACTTC	CASTFDRGDYEQYF
-	TRBD1	TRBV5-6	TRBJ1-2	TGTGCCAGCAGCCTAGGACAGGGGTTGTCCGGGTTCGGTGGCTACACCTTC	CASSLGQGLSGFGGYTF
-	TRBD1	TRBV10-3	TRBJ1-1	TGTGCCATCAGTGAGTCGGGGCAGGGGGCGATTGAAGCTTTCTTT	CAISESGQGAIEAFF
-	TRBD1	TRBV7-2	TRBJ1-1	TGTGCCAGCAGCCTAACGGGACAGGGTTCTGAAGCTTTCTTT	CASSLTGQGSEAFF
-	-	TRBV4-2	TRBJ2-1	TGTGCCAGCAGCCAAGAGTGGACCGCGGGGAATGAGCAGTTCTTC	CASSQEWTAGNEQFF
-	TRBD2	TRBV2	TRBJ2-3	TGTGCCAGCAGGAAATTAGCGGGAGCCCGCGTCCCAGATACGCAGTATTTT	CASRKLAGARVPDTQYF
-	TRBD1	TRBV18	TRBJ2-1	TGTGCCAGCTCACCCGGGGACAGGGATGAGCAGTTCTTC	CASSPGDRDEQFF